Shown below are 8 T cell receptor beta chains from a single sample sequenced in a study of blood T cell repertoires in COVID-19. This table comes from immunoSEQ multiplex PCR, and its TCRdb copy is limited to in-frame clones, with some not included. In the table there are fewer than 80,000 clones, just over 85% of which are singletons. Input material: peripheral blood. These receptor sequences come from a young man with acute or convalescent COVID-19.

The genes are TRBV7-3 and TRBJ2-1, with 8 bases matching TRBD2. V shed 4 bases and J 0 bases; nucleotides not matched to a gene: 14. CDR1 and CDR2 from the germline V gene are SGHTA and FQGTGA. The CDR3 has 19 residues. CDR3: CASSSSLQYSGASYNEQFF. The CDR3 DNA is TGTGCCAGCAGCTCTAGCCTGCAATATAGCGGGGCCTCCTACAATGAGCAGTTCTTC.

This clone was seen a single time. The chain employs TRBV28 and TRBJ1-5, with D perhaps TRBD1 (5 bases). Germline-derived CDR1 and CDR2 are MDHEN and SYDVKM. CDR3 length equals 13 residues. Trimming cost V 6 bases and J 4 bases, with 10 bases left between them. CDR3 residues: CASRGQGNQPQHF. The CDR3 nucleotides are TGTGCCAGCAGGGGGCAAGGGAATCAGCCCCAGCATTTT.

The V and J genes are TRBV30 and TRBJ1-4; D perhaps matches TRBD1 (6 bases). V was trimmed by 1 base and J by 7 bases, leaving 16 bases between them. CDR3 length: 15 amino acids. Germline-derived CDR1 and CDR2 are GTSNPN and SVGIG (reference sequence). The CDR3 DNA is TGTGCCTGGAGTGGGACAGCCCGCTTGAGTGAAAAACTGTTTTTT. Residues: CAWSGTARLSEKLFF.

The CDR3 protein is CASSLQGRYTEAFF. CDR3 DNA: TGTGCCAGCAGCTTACAGGGGCGTTATACTGAAGCTTTCTTT. The rearrangement joins TRBV2 to TRBJ1-1; 7 positions match TRBD1. The CDR3 contains 14 residues. V lost 6 bases to trimming and J lost 5 bases; unmatched junction nucleotides: 9. Looked up from germline, CDR1 is SNHLY and CDR2 is FYNNEI.

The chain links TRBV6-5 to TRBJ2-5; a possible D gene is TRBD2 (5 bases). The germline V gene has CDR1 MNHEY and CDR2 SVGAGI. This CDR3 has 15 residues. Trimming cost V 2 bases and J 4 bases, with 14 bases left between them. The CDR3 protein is CASSYGLASRETQYF. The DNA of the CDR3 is TGTGCCAGCAGTTACGGCCTAGCTAGCAGAGAGACCCAGTACTTC.

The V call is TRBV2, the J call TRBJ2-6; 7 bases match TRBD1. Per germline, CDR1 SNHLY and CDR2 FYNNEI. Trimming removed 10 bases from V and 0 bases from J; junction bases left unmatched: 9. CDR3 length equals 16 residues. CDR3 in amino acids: CATMGQLHSGANVLTF. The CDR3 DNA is TGTGCCACCATGGGACAGCTCCACTCTGGGGCCAACGTCCTGACTTTC.

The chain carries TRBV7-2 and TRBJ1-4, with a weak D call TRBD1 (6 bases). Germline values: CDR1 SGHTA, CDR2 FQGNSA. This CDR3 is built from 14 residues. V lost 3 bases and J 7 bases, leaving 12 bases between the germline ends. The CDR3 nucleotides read TGTGCCAGCAGCTTTACAGGGAATGGTGAAAAACTGTTTTTT. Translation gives CASSFTGNGEKLFF.

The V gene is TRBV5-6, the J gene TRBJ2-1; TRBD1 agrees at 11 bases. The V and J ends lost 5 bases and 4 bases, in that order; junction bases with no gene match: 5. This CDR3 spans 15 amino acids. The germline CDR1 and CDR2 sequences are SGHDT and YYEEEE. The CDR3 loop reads CASSPGTGGYNEQFF. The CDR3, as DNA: TGTGCCAGCAGTCCCGGGACAGGGGGATACAATGAGCAGTTCTTC.